This entry features one T cell receptor (beta chain) sequence. This CDR3 region has 14 residues. Trimming at V came to 11 bases and at J to 3 bases, leaving 8 bases not matched to a gene. Germline lookup yields CDR1 MNHNS and CDR2 SASEGT. The data were taken from a study of graft-versus-host responses after intestinal transplantation. Here immunoSEQ multiplex PCR was the method, and the copy in TCRdb shows in-frame clones only, minus some. The table has 40,000 or so clones, 80% to 85% seen once. V is TRBV6-1 and J is TRBJ2-2, with 8 nucleotides matching TRBD1. The clonotype was recovered from a human patient who received an intestinal transplant, so some T cells may come from the graft donor. The sequences come from PBMCs, collected about 1,000 days after transplant. CDR3 sequence (DNA): TGTGCCGGTACCCTGGGACAGGACACCGGGGAGCTGTTTTTT. This translates into CAGTLGQDTGELFF.